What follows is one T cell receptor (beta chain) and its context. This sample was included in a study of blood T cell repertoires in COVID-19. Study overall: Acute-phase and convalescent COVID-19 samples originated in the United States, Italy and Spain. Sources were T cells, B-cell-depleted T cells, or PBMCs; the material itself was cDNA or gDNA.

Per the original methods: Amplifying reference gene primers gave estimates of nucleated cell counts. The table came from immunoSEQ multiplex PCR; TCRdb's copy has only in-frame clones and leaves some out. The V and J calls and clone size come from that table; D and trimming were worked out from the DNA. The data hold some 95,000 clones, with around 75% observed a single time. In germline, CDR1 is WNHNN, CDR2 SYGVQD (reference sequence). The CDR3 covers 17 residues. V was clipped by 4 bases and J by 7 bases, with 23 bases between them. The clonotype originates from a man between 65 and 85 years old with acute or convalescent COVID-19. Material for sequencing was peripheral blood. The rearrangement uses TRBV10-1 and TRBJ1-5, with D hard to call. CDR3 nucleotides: TGCGCCAGCAGTGTTAGGGTAGGTCGGATCCCGGGACAGCCCCAGCATTTT. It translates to CASSVRVGRIPGQPQHF.